This T cell receptor (beta chain) was sequenced in a study of blood T cell repertoires in COVID-19. As for the study in general: Sources were T cells, B-cell-depleted T cells, or PBMCs; the material itself was cDNA or gDNA.

The study recruited people aged roughly 18 to 100 years across about two dozen US areas. Before being deemed recovered, Cohort 3 donors had two negative PCRs, clearance, or symptom resolution. There are 18 residues in the CDR3. Per the germline V gene, CDR1 is SGHNT and CDR2 is YENEEA. Trimming removed 5 bases from V and 2 bases from J, with 22 bases in between. The protocol was immunoSEQ multiplex PCR, while the TCRdb copy is restricted to in-frame clones and leaves out a portion. The table has approximately 230,000 clones, approximately 82% seen once. Sequenced material: PBMCs or T cells enriched from blood (not recorded which). The gene calls are TRBV11-3 and TRBJ1-5, with D maybe TRBD1 (5 bases). This receptor was taken from a man aged 35 to 55 who had recovered from COVID-19. DNA for the CDR3: TGTGCCAGCAGCGGAGTTGCCCCAGGGCTAACGGGCAATCAGCCCCAGCATTTT. It yields the protein CASSGVAPGLTGNQPQHF.